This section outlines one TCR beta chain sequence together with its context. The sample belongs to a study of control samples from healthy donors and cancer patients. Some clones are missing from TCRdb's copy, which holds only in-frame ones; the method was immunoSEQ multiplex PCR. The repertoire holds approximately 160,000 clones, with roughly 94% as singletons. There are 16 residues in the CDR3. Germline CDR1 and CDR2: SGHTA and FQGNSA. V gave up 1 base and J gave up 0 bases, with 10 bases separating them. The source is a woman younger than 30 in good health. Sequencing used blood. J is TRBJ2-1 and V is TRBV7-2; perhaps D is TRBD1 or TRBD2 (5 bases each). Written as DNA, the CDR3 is TGTGCCAGCAGCTTAGAAGGGACCCTCTCCTACAATGAGCAGTTCTTC. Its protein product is CASSLEGTLSYNEQFF.